The T cell receptor (beta chain) under discussion was sequenced for a study of blood T cell repertoires in COVID-19. Study-wide background: Collection of acute and convalescent COVID-19 samples took place in the United States, Italy and Spain. From T cells, B-cell-depleted T cells, or PBMCs came the material, which was cDNA or gDNA.

In the authors' methods: Scientists estimated how many nucleated cells there were by amplifying reference gene primers. Profiling relied on immunoSEQ multiplex PCR, and the TCRdb table lists in-frame clones only, not all of them. V and J calls and clone size are as listed in that table; D and trimming were resolved from the DNA. The sample consists of around 370,000 clones, around 90% of them appearing once. V was cut by 2 bases and J by 3 bases, with 8 bases left in between. CDR3 size: 13 residues. The germline V gene has CDR1 MNHEY and CDR2 SMNVEV (reference sequence). Sequenced material: peripheral blood. V gene TRBV27 combines with J gene TRBJ2-7; D might be TRBD1 (5 bases). This TCR was sampled from a man between 18 and 29 years old with active or convalescent COVID-19. Written as DNA, the CDR3 is TGTGCCAGCAGTTTAGGGGCAAACTACGAGCAGTACTTC. Translation: CASSLGANYEQYF.